This T cell receptor (beta chain) was sequenced for a study of blood T cells in healthy people across ages. From germline, CDR1 is SGHTA and CDR2 FQGNSA. The J segment lost 7 bases and the V segment lost 1 base, leaving 10 bases of the junction unmatched. This CDR3 is 16 amino acids long. This clonotype came up a few times. The antigen is not known. Then a second PCR, running roughly 7 to 11 cycles, was carried out with a sample-barcoded 5' primer and a J-beta primer mix. Paired-end reads containing CDR3 totaled no fewer than 2.5 million for each sample. Each CDR3 protein is one row after TCRdb ran MiXCR on the 5' RACE reads. The repertoire holds fewer than 950,000 distinct CDR3 sequences, with 35% to 40% as singletons. Study-wide points: Long-lived donors exceeded aged donors in naive CD4+ cells and diversity. Strong correlation was found linking TCR beta diversity to naive T cell percentage. CMV status of donors was unknown, possibly confounding expanded clonotype changes.

The chain carries TRBV7-2 and TRBJ2-1; 7 bases align to TRBD2. This sequence was found in a man between 18 and 35 years old in good health. Sequencing was performed on blood. The CDR3 coding sequence is TGTGCCAGCAGCTTAGGACCCCTAGCGGCCGGTAATGAGCAGTTCTTC. Translated: CASSLGPLAAGNEQFF.